The next 11 T cell receptor beta chains were all read from a single sample in a study of beta chain features in type 1 diabetes. Since all of the isolated RNA was reverse transcribed, expressed TCRB transcripts were what got sequenced. Sequencing used immunoSEQ multiplex PCR; TCRdb keeps in-frame clones, though not all of them. The sample carries about 150,000 clones, roughly 9% recorded once. Material: central memory CD4+ T cells from blood. The receptors here all came from a woman between 18 and 29 years old in good health.

J is TRBJ2-3 and V is TRBV11-3; 7 bases align to TRBD2. Trimming at V came to 3 bases and at J to 0 bases, leaving 0 bases not matched to a gene. CDR1 and CDR2 from the germline V gene are SGHNT and YENEEA. The CDR3 is 14 amino acids. The CDR3 here is CASSFSGSTDTQYF. CDR3 nucleotides: TGTGCCAGCAGCTTTAGCGGGAGCACAGATACGCAGTATTTT.

The rearrangement joins TRBV6-4 to TRBJ2-1, with 7 positions matching TRBD1. Trimming cost V 6 bases and J 4 bases; bases outside gene matches: 9. The CDR3 sequence is 15 residues long. Per the germline V gene, CDR1 is MRHNA and CDR2 is SNTAGT. The CDR3: CASRSTGQGYNEQFF. CDR3 DNA sequence: TGTGCCAGCAGATCGACAGGGCAGGGTTACAATGAGCAGTTCTTC.

This clone was observed a handful of times. CDR3 loop: CASSVVQTGELFF. CDR3 DNA sequence: TGTGCCAGCAGCGTAGTTCAGACCGGGGAGCTGTTTTTT. The chain combines TRBV9 with TRBJ2-2, with no clear D. Trimming took 0 bases from V and 5 from J, leaving 5 bases between them. CDR3 length: 13 residues. CDR1 SGDLS and CDR2 YYNGEE come from the germline V gene.

CDR3 sequence (DNA): TGTGCCAGCAGGAGGACAGGCGCGAACACTGAAGCTTTCTTT. This encodes CASRRTGANTEAFF. The gene calls are TRBV7-2 and TRBJ1-1, with 7 positions matching TRBD1. This CDR3 spans 14 amino acids. Trimming removed 6 bases from V and 1 base from J; junction bases left unmatched: 5. CDR1 is SGHTA and CDR2 is FQGNSA in the germline V gene.

This clone was observed many times. The chain joins TRBV7-2 to TRBJ2-2, with a weak D call TRBD2 (6 bases). The germline gives CDR1 SGHTA, CDR2 FQGNSA. CDR3 length: 14 residues. The V end was cut by 6 bases, the J end by 4 bases, with 12 bases between. CDR3 residues: CASRNRLVTGELFF. The CDR3 DNA follows: TGTGCCAGCAGAAACCGACTAGTCACCGGGGAGCTGTTTTTT.

There are a few counts of this clone. V is TRBV19 and J is TRBJ2-1, with a possible D match to TRBD2 (5 bases). There are 17 residues in the CDR3. Germline CDR1 and CDR2: LNHDA and SQIVND (reference sequence). V gave up 1 base and J gave up 1 base, with 14 bases separating them. The CDR3 sequence: CASSIAPGRGSYNEQFF. The CDR3, as DNA: TGTGCCAGTAGTATAGCCCCGGGAAGAGGGTCCTACAATGAGCAGTTCTTC. Looking up the rest from reference TRBV19 and TRBJ2-1 gives the full variable domain: DGGITQSPKYLFRKEGQNVTLSCEQNLNHDAMYWYRQDPGQGLRLIYYSQIVNDFQKGDIAEGYSVSREKKESFPLTVTSAQKNPTAFYLCASSIAPGRGSYNEQFFGPGTRLTVL.

In this sample, this clone turned up a few times. This rearrangement joins TRBV10-3 to TRBJ2-7; 7 nucleotides agree with TRBD1. Per germline, CDR1 ENHRY and CDR2 SYGVKD. The CDR3 consists of 15 residues. V trimming: 10 bases; J trimming: 5 bases; junction bases outside the gene matches: 17. For the CDR3, the DNA is TGTGCCAGCAGCTCTAACACAGGGGACCCCCACGAGCAGTACTTC. Translating gives CASSSNTGDPHEQYF.

This rearrangement joins TRBV5-1 to TRBJ2-5; 9 positions agree with TRBD1. Trimming at V came to 3 bases and at J to 5 bases, leaving 8 bases not matched to a gene. The germline V gene encodes CDR1 SGHRS and CDR2 YFSETQ. The CDR3 covers 15 residues. Here the CDR3 reads CASSSNTGTGETQYF. CDR3 bases: TGCGCCAGCAGCTCGAATACCGGGACAGGGGAGACCCAGTACTTC.

Many counts were recorded for this clone. J is TRBJ2-7 and V is TRBV11-3; TRBD2 might be the D (6 bases). CDR3 size: 14 residues. V shed 1 base and J shed 6 bases, with 13 bases lying between them. Germline V gene lookup returns CDR1 SGHNT and CDR2 YENEEA. CDR3 loop: CASSLGGASAEQYF. The CDR3 DNA sequence: TGTGCCAGCAGCTTAGGCGGGGCCAGCGCCGAGCAGTACTTC.

The rearrangement joins TRBV5-1 to TRBJ2-5; 11 nucleotides agree with TRBD1. Trimming at V came to 0 bases and at J to 6 bases, leaving 7 bases not matched to a gene. CDR3 length: 16 amino acids. Per the germline V gene, CDR1 is SGHRS and CDR2 is YFSETQ. The CDR3 DNA is TGCGCCAGCAGCTTGGCCAGGGACAGGGGGGTCCAGACCCAGTACTTC. Its protein product is CASSLARDRGVQTQYF.

This clone turned up a few times. The J gene is TRBJ1-2, the V gene TRBV7-2, with D possibly being TRBD1 (6 bases). Germline values: CDR1 SGHTA, CDR2 FQGNSA. The ends were cut back, 4 bases at V and 0 bases at J, with 9 bases in the middle. The CDR3 has 14 residues. The chain's CDR3 is CASSSDRSNYGYTF. The CDR3 nucleotides read TGTGCCAGCAGCTCCGACAGGTCTAACTATGGCTACACCTTC.